These T cell receptor beta chains were read from a single sample in a study of blood T cell repertoires in COVID-19. TCRdb's copy holds only in-frame clones and misses some; the assay was immunoSEQ multiplex PCR. The table has around 6,000 clones, over 70% seen once. Sequencing was performed on peripheral blood. The source is a man aged 60 to 75 with acute or convalescent COVID-19. Each CDR3 is given with its conserved first and last residue. The order of the fields is J gene, V gene, clone size, D gene, CDR3 protein, CDR3 DNA. D genes are given only for firm matches. Clone size appears in some rows only: once, few, many, or a class for an expanded clone.

J: TRBJ2-5
V: TRBV7-9
size: .
D: TRBD2
CDR3: CASSTDSGLAWQETQYF
DNA: TGTGCCAGCAGTACGGACTCCGGACTAGCGTGGCAAGAGACCCAGTACTTC

J: TRBJ2-7
V: TRBV6-1
size: .
D: TRBD1
CDR3: CASSESGTGSYEQYF
DNA: TGTGCCAGCAGTGAAAGCGGGACAGGGTCCTACGAGCAGTACTTC

J: TRBJ2-7
V: TRBV5-1
size: .
D: .
CDR3: CASSLTGLSLYEQYF
DNA: TGCGCCAGCAGCTTGACAGGACTATCACTCTACGAGCAGTACTTC

J: TRBJ1-4
V: TRBV11-1
size: few
D: .
CDR3: CASSPWSNGNEKLFF
DNA: TGTGCCAGCAGCCCCTGGTCAAACGGGAATGAAAAACTGTTTTTT

J: TRBJ1-2
V: TRBV9
size: .
D: TRBD1
CDR3: CASSGDRVWDGYTF
DNA: TGTGCCAGCAGCGGGGACAGGGTTTGGGATGGCTACACCTTC

J: TRBJ1-4
V: TRBV15
size: once
D: TRBD1
CDR3: CATSRDRGTGNEKLFF
DNA: TGTGCCACCAGCAGAGATAGAGGGACAGGGAATGAAAAACTGTTTTTT

J: TRBJ1-2
V: TRBV27
size: once
D: .
CDR3: CASRLQGSLTYGYTF
DNA: TGTGCCAGCAGGCTACAGGGCTCTCTGACCTATGGCTACACCTTC

J: TRBJ1-6
V: TRBV11-2
size: .
D: .
CDR3: CASKRSSYNSPLHF
DNA: TGTGCCAGCAAAAGGAGCTCCTATAATTCACCCCTCCACTTT

J: TRBJ2-1
V: TRBV12-2
size: .
D: .
CDR3: CASRLGDWAGPIKYNEQFF
DNA: TGTGCAAGTCGCTTAGGAGACTGGGCGGGGCCGATAAAATACAATGAGCAGTTCTTC

J: TRBJ1-4
V: TRBV7-9
size: .
D: .
CDR3: CASSLASGLSEKLFF
DNA: TGTGCCAGCAGCTTAGCGTCAGGGTTGAGCGAAAAACTGTTTTTT

J: TRBJ1-2
V: TRBV10-3
size: .
D: .
CDR3: CAISESTGNYGYTF
DNA: TGTGCCATCAGTGAGTCGACGGGGAACTATGGCTACACCTTC

J: TRBJ1-6
V: TRBV7-9
size: .
D: .
CDR3: CASSLDVTRNSPLHF
DNA: TGTGCCAGCAGCTTAGATGTGACACGCAATTCACCCCTCCACTTT

J: TRBJ2-3
V: TRBV29-1
size: .
D: TRBD1
CDR3: CSVVPPQGAQHTQYF
DNA: TGCAGCGTTGTTCCCCCCCAGGGGGCGCAACATACGCAGTATTTT

J: TRBJ1-5
V: TRBV6-5
size: .
D: .
CDR3: CASSSPSEPQHF
DNA: TGTGCCAGCAGTTCGCCCTCGGAGCCCCAGCATTTT

J: TRBJ2-3
V: TRBV5-4
size: .
D: TRBD2
CDR3: CASSPLAGDTDTQYF
DNA: TGTGCCAGCAGCCCACTAGCGGGGGACACAGATACGCAGTATTTT

J: TRBJ2-2
V: TRBV19
size: .
D: TRBD1
CDR3: CASSTSDRGPANTGELFF
DNA: TGTGCCAGTAGTACCAGTGACAGGGGGCCCGCGAACACCGGGGAGCTGTTTTTT

J: TRBJ1-4
V: TRBV30
size: once
D: .
CDR3: CAVERVDEKLFF
DNA: TGTGCCGTGGAGAGGGTAGATGAAAAACTGTTTTTT

J: TRBJ2-6
V: TRBV4-3
size: once
D: TRBD1
CDR3: CASSLNRGTGANVLTF
DNA: TGCGCCAGCAGCCTAAACAGGGGGACTGGGGCCAACGTCCTGACTTTC

J: TRBJ2-1
V: TRBV6-5
size: few
D: .
CDR3: CASQYSSYNEQFF
DNA: TGTGCCAGCCAATATAGCTCCTACAATGAGCAGTTCTTC

J: TRBJ1-3
V: TRBV3-1/TRBV3-2
size: .
D: TRBD1
CDR3: CASSQTDRVGNTIYF
DNA: TGTGCCAGCAGCCAAACGGACAGGGTTGGAAACACCATATATTTT

J: TRBJ2-1
V: TRBV4-3
size: .
D: TRBD1
CDR3: CASSTRQGASNEQFF
DNA: TGCGCCAGCAGCACCCGACAGGGGGCGTCCAATGAGCAGTTCTTC

J: TRBJ1-3
V: TRBV7-2
size: .
D: TRBD1
CDR3: CASSSGQGASGNTIYF
DNA: TGTGCCAGCAGCTCGGGACAGGGGGCCTCTGGAAACACCATATATTTT

J: TRBJ1-3
V: TRBV30
size: .
D: .
CDR3: CAWSVFGGLSGNTIYF
DNA: TGTGCCTGGAGTGTATTTGGAGGGCTCTCTGGAAACACCATATATTTT

J: TRBJ2-3
V: TRBV5-8
size: .
D: TRBD1
CDR3: CASRQQGQHKDTQYF
DNA: TGTGCCAGCAGGCAACAGGGACAGCATAAAGATACGCAGTATTTT

J: TRBJ2-1
V: TRBV5-6
size: few
D: TRBD2
CDR3: CASSWTSGTKEQFF
DNA: TGTGCCAGCAGTTGGACTAGCGGGACCAAAGAGCAGTTCTTC

J: TRBJ1-6
V: TRBV6-1
size: few
D: TRBD1
CDR3: CASSEVGQGSSPLHF
DNA: TGTGCCAGCAGTGAAGTGGGACAGGGATCTTCTCCCCTCCACTTT

J: TRBJ2-7
V: TRBV9
size: .
D: .
CDR3: CASSADTVRHEQYF
DNA: TGTGCCAGCAGCGCGGACACGGTCAGACACGAGCAGTACTTC

J: TRBJ2-1
V: TRBV15
size: few
D: .
CDR3: CATSSDYRGNNEQFF
DNA: TGTGCCACCAGCAGTGACTACCGGGGAAACAATGAGCAGTTCTTC

J: TRBJ1-1
V: TRBV5-4
size: .
D: TRBD1
CDR3: CASSLEGTGSGGAFF
DNA: TGTGCCAGCAGCTTGGAGGGGACAGGGTCCGGTGGAGCTTTCTTT

J: TRBJ1-3
V: TRBV30
size: .
D: .
CDR3: CAWSAGTPGNTIYF
DNA: TGTGCCTGGAGTGCCGGGACACCTGGAAACACCATATATTTT

J: TRBJ2-7
V: TRBV7-6
size: .
D: .
CDR3: CASSLAEGNSYEQYF
DNA: TGTGCCAGCAGCTTGGCGGAGGGCAACTCCTACGAGCAGTACTTC

J: TRBJ1-4
V: TRBV5-1
size: .
D: TRBD1
CDR3: CASSLGQGYNEKLFF
DNA: TGCGCCAGCAGCTTGGGACAGGGCTACAATGAAAAACTGTTTTTT

J: TRBJ2-2
V: TRBV7-2
size: .
D: TRBD2
CDR3: CASSLALAGGLTGELFF
DNA: TGTGCCAGCAGCTTAGCCCTAGCGGGGGGGCTCACCGGGGAGCTGTTTTTT

J: TRBJ1-1
V: TRBV5-4
size: once
D: TRBD1
CDR3: CASSSDRVRSTEAFF
DNA: TGTGCCAGCAGCTCGGACAGGGTCCGGAGTACTGAAGCTTTCTTT

J: TRBJ1-6
V: TRBV6-5
size: .
D: .
CDR3: CASSRSVGSNSPLHF
DNA: TGTGCCAGCAGTCGCTCCGTCGGGTCTAATTCACCCCTCCACTTT

J: TRBJ2-1
V: TRBV19
size: .
D: TRBD2
CDR3: CASSSWTSGSSYNEQFF
DNA: TGTGCCAGTAGTTCCTGGACTAGCGGGAGCTCCTACAATGAGCAGTTCTTC

J: TRBJ1-3
V: TRBV6-5
size: once
D: TRBD1
CDR3: CASSYTTGSGNTIYF
DNA: TGTGCCAGCAGTTACACGACAGGGTCAGGAAACACCATATATTTT

J: TRBJ1-5
V: TRBV21-1
size: .
D: .
CDR3: CASSKWHRGVVQGQPQHF
DNA: TGTGCCAGCAGCAAATGGCACCGGGGGGTTGTACAGGGTCAGCCCCAGCATTTT

J: TRBJ2-3
V: TRBV19
size: .
D: TRBD2
CDR3: CASSIRGPAGYSDTQYF
DNA: TGTGCCAGTAGTATTCGGGGCCCAGCGGGGTACTCAGATACGCAGTATTTT

J: TRBJ2-7
V: TRBV5-5
size: .
D: TRBD1
CDR3: CASSLGGTGYYEQYF
DNA: TGTGCCAGCAGCTTGGGCGGGACAGGGTACTACGAGCAGTACTTC

J: TRBJ2-5
V: TRBV27
size: .
D: .
CDR3: CASSARGETQYF
DNA: TGTGCCAGCAGTGCGCGAGGGGAGACCCAGTACTTC

J: TRBJ2-2
V: TRBV5-1
size: few
D: TRBD2
CDR3: CASSLGLAVNTGELFF
DNA: TGCGCCAGCAGCTTGGGCCTAGCGGTGAACACCGGGGAGCTGTTTTTT

J: TRBJ1-1
V: TRBV30
size: .
D: .
CDR3: CAWSWSGTEAFF
DNA: TGTGCCTGGAGCTGGAGTGGCACTGAAGCTTTCTTT

J: TRBJ1-2
V: TRBV5-1
size: .
D: TRBD1
CDR3: CASSLDYAGGNYGYTF
DNA: TGCGCCAGCAGCTTGGATTACGCAGGGGGTAACTATGGCTACACCTTC

J: TRBJ2-2
V: TRBV7-9
size: few
D: .
CDR3: CASSDTGTSGPTGELFF
DNA: TGTGCCAGCAGCGATACCGGGACATCGGGGCCCACCGGGGAGCTGTTTTTT

J: TRBJ1-1
V: TRBV5-5
size: .
D: TRBD1
CDR3: CASSFRGQANTEAFF
DNA: TGTGCCAGCAGCTTCCGGGGACAGGCGAACACTGAAGCTTTCTTT

J: TRBJ2-1
V: TRBV29-1
size: .
D: TRBD1
CDR3: CSVTGQAYNEQFF
DNA: TGCAGCGTGACCGGACAGGCTTACAATGAGCAGTTCTTC

J: TRBJ1-1
V: TRBV30
size: .
D: TRBD1
CDR3: CAWEDRSNTEAFF
DNA: TGTGCCTGGGAGGACAGGTCGAACACTGAAGCTTTCTTT

J: TRBJ2-1
V: TRBV5-1
size: .
D: TRBD1
CDR3: CASIDRARVGGEQFF
DNA: TGCGCCAGCATCGACAGGGCGAGGGTTGGTGGTGAGCAGTTCTTC

J: TRBJ2-7
V: TRBV3-1/TRBV3-2
size: .
D: TRBD1
CDR3: CASSQISGTGTDEQYF
DNA: TGTGCCAGCAGCCAAATCTCCGGGACAGGGACTGACGAGCAGTACTTC

J: TRBJ1-2
V: TRBV7-2
size: .
D: TRBD1
CDR3: CASSFPGTGRDGYTF
DNA: TGTGCCAGCAGCTTCCCCGGGACAGGGAGGGATGGCTACACCTTC

J: TRBJ1-2
V: TRBV27
size: few
D: TRBD1
CDR3: CASSSRGTGGPYYEGYTF
DNA: TGTGCCAGCAGTTCCCGCGGGACAGGGGGCCCCTACTATGAGGGCTACACCTTC